These 29 T cell receptor beta chains originate from one sample sequenced in a study of cytomegalovirus exposure and HLA in healthy donors (dated by TCRdb to the late 2010s). Libraries were built with the immunoSEQ multiplex PCR assay. The multiplex PCR relied on a mix of 60 forward primers for TCR Vbeta segments and 13 reverse primers for TCR Jbeta segments. Sourced from immuneACCESS, this table was stored by TCRdb with only in-frame sequences that have V and J called. A share of the clones is absent; for the studies checked, an unresolved V gene accounts for under half, and the remainder has no known explanation. The sample table contains about 94,000 clones; only one count was recorded for around four fifths of them. Just over 1.4% of the sample is held by the ten biggest clonotypes. The sample taken for sequencing was PBMCs. The receptor set was obtained from a male donor in good health and CMV-seronegative.

A few counts support this clone. Other DNA sequences in the same sample also yield this CDR3. The rearrangement joins TRBV10-3 to TRBJ1-1; D is possibly TRBD1 (6 bases). CDR1 and CDR2 (germline): ENHRY, SYGVKD. The CDR3 spans 14 residues. Trimming cost V 5 bases and J 5 bases, with 15 bases left between them. CDR3 protein: CAISQLQGKTEAFF. CDR3 DNA sequence: TGTGCCATCAGTCAGCTACAGGGAAAAACTGAAGCTTTCTTT.

This clone came up a few times. The genes are TRBV27 and TRBJ2-7; D unresolved. In germline, CDR1 is MNHEY, CDR2 SMNVEV (reference sequence). This CDR3 is built from 15 residues. The V end lost 7 bases, the J end lost 0 bases, and 16 bases lay between the germline ends. The CDR3 nucleotides are TGTGCCAGCACCGCGAAGCGCAGTCCCTCCTACGAGCAGTACTTC. It is translated as CASTAKRSPSYEQYF.

This clone was seen just once. This chain uses TRBV7-6 with TRBJ2-2, with 7 bases lining up with TRBD1. From germline, CDR1 is SGHVS and CDR2 FNYEAQ. The junction had 20 bases not matched to a gene; V was cut back by 1 base and J by 0 bases. This CDR3 has 22 residues. The CDR3 loop reads CASSLGHLSIVRGQTNTGELFF. The CDR3 nucleotides read TGTGCCAGCAGCTTAGGGCACCTCAGTATAGTTAGGGGACAGACGAACACCGGGGAGCTGTTTTTT.

V usage is TRBV20-1 and J usage is TRBJ2-3; D remains ambiguous. V was shortened by 5 bases and J by 5 bases, with 5 bases between the two germline ends. The CDR3 is made up of 10 amino acids. CDR1 and CDR2 from the germline V gene are DFQATT and SNEGSKA (reference sequence). CDR3 sequence (DNA): TGCAGTGCTCGTAGAGATACGCAGTATTTT. The encoded protein is CSARRDTQYF.

The rearrangement joins TRBV2 to TRBJ1-2; possible D gene TRBD1, 5 bases. Trimming stripped 6 bases from V and 4 bases from J, with 15 bases between. CDR3 length equals 14 residues. Germline lookup yields CDR1 SNHLY and CDR2 FYNNEI. The CDR3 reads CASRQGDVGYGYTF. The CDR3 bases are TGTGCCAGCAGGCAAGGGGATGTCGGCTATGGCTACACCTTC.

The chain links TRBV4-3 to TRBJ1-3; a weak D match, TRBD1 (5 bases). Trimming took off 0 bases at V and 4 bases at J, with 13 bases between the two ends. The CDR3 extends over 16 amino acids. Germline assignment: CDR1 LGHNA and CDR2 YSLEER. In DNA form, the CDR3 reads TGCGCCAGCAGCCAAGATCTCGCAGGGAGGGGAAACACCATATATTTT. As protein: CASSQDLAGRGNTIYF.

This clone was detected only a few times. The chain is built from TRBV7-9 and TRBJ2-1, with TRBD2 matching 11 bases. Germline V lookup: CDR1 SEHNR, CDR2 FQNEAQ (reference sequence). V shed 6 bases and J 7 bases; nucleotides not matched to a gene: 8. The CDR3 runs to 15 residues. CDR3: CASRFTSGGLNEQFF. CDR3 bases: TGTGCCAGCAGGTTTACTAGCGGGGGTTTGAATGAGCAGTTCTTC.

This rearrangement joins TRBV18 to TRBJ1-4, with TRBD1 matching 7 bases. Looked up from germline, CDR1 is KGHSH and CDR2 is LQKENI. The CDR3 is 15 residues long. V shed 3 bases and J 3 bases; nucleotides not matched to a gene: 4. CDR3 DNA sequence: TGTGCCAGCTCACCTTTACAGGGGCCTAATGAAAAACTGTTTTTT. The encoded protein is CASSPLQGPNEKLFF.

The rearrangement links TRBV28 to TRBJ1-1, with D uncertain. V lost 3 bases and J lost 1, with 3 bases in between. This CDR3 spans 12 amino acids. Germline assignment: CDR1 MDHEN and CDR2 SYDVKM. CDR3 sequence (DNA): TGTGCCAGCAGTTTGCGGAACACTGAAGCTTTCTTT. Protein sequence: CASSLRNTEAFF.

The chain combines TRBV19 with TRBJ1-5; D is undetermined. V lost 1 base to trimming and J lost 2 bases, with 6 bases between them. The length of the CDR3 is 14 residues. CDR1 is LNHDA and CDR2 is SQIVND in the germline V gene (reference sequence). CDR3 bases: TGTGCCAGTAGTATAGGAAGCGGCAATCAGCCCCAGCATTTT. It translates to CASSIGSGNQPQHF.

V is TRBV4-2 and J is TRBJ1-1, with TRBD1 identical over 9 bases. After removal of 2 bases from V and 10 bases from J, the junction contained 11 bases not matched to a gene. The length of the CDR3 is 15 residues. Germline V gene lookup returns CDR1 LGHNA and CDR2 YNFKEQ. The CDR3 DNA sequence: TGTGCCAGCAGCCAACCGCGGGACAGGGTCCTATTAGCTTTCTTT. It codes for CASSQPRDRVLLAFF.

The rearrangement links TRBV9 to TRBJ1-2; the match to TRBD1 covers 9 bases. The V gene's germline CDR1 is SGDLS and CDR2 YYNGEE. This CDR3 is built from 14 residues. Trimming at V came to 4 bases and at J to 3 bases, leaving 4 bases not matched to a gene. In nucleotides, the CDR3 is TGTGCCAGCAGCCAGGGACAGGGATACTATGGCTACACCTTC. Translating gives CASSQGQGYYGYTF.

The chain recombines TRBV11-2 with TRBJ2-7, with 9 positions matching TRBD1. The germline V gene has CDR1 SGHAT and CDR2 FQNNGV. This CDR3 has 15 amino acids. J lost 6 bases, V lost 5 bases, and 11 bases had no gene match. The CDR3 DNA is TGTGCCAGCAGCGCCCCCGGGACAGGGACAATCGAGCAGTACTTC. It specifies CASSAPGTGTIEQYF.

The V and J genes are TRBV2 and TRBJ2-1, with D tentatively TRBD2 (5 bases). The germline V gene encodes CDR1 SNHLY and CDR2 FYNNEI. The CDR3 has 13 amino acids. V lost 8 bases and J 0 bases, leaving 8 bases between the germline ends. Written as DNA, the CDR3 is TGTGCCAGCGGACTGATCTCCTACAATGAGCAGTTCTTC. It specifies CASGLISYNEQFF. Full variable domain (missing parts from reference TRBV2 and TRBJ2-1): EPEVTQTPSHQVTQMGQEVILRCVPISNHLYFYWYRQILGQKVEFLVSFYNNEISEKSEIFDDQFSVERPDGSNFTLKIRSTKLEDSAMYFCASGLISYNEQFFGPGTRLTVL.

The chain recombines TRBV15 with TRBJ1-2; no firm D call. From germline, CDR1 is LNHNV and CDR2 YYDKDF (reference sequence). The CDR3 length is 15 residues. Trimming pared 0 bases from V and 1 base from J, leaving 9 bases between. The CDR3, as DNA: TGTGCCACCAGCAGAGATCAGTACAGTAACTATGGCTACACCTTC. Translation: CATSRDQYSNYGYTF.

The chain recombines TRBV30 with TRBJ2-1; D is uncertain. CDR3 length: 14 residues. The germline CDR1 and CDR2 sequences are GTSNPN and SVGIG (reference sequence). Trimming shortened V by 0 bases and J by 5 bases, and 11 bases separated the two germline ends. The CDR3 loop reads CAWSVQYVDNEQFF. DNA of the CDR3: TGTGCCTGGAGTGTACAGTACGTCGACAATGAGCAGTTCTTC.

This chain connects TRBV7-2 to TRBJ1-4, with TRBD1 matching 11 bases. Germline loops: CDR1 SGHTA, CDR2 FQGNSA. The junction had 12 bases not matched to a gene; V was cut back by 2 bases and J by 7 bases. This CDR3 region has 18 residues. The CDR3 here is CASSLWQDRGRVGEKLFF. In nucleotides, the CDR3 is TGTGCCAGCAGCTTATGGCAGGACAGGGGGCGAGTTGGTGAAAAACTGTTTTTT.

The rearrangement links TRBV2 to TRBJ2-7; D is possibly TRBD2 (7 bases). CDR3 length equals 14 residues. V lost 7 bases to trimming and J lost 5 bases, with 18 bases between them. The germline V gene encodes CDR1 SNHLY and CDR2 FYNNEI. As DNA, the CDR3 is TGTGCCAGCACCCAAGGGGGGGCCTTCCACGAGCAGTACTTC. This translates into CASTQGGAFHEQYF. The variable domain in full, completed from reference TRBV2 and TRBJ2-7, reads EPEVTQTPSHQVTQMGQEVILRCVPISNHLYFYWYRQILGQKVEFLVSFYNNEISEKSEIFDDQFSVERPDGSNFTLKIRSTKLEDSAMYFCASTQGGAFHEQYFGPGTRLTVT.

This clone came up a few times. This sequence joins TRBV6-6 and TRBJ1-2; weak D call: TRBD1 (5 bases). Germline assignment: CDR1 MNHNY and CDR2 SVGAGI (reference sequence). V gave up 5 bases and J gave up 4 bases, with 14 bases separating them. There are 14 residues in the CDR3. The CDR3: CASSPVGGFYGYTF. The CDR3 nucleotides are TGTGCCAGCAGTCCGGTGGGGGGATTCTATGGCTACACCTTC.

V is TRBV5-4 and J is TRBJ2-7, with TRBD2 matching 11 bases. Trimming at V came to 4 bases and at J to 2 bases, leaving 5 bases not matched to a gene. Germline assignment: CDR1 SGHNT and CDR2 YYREEE (reference sequence). This CDR3 has 15 amino acids. The chain's CDR3 is CASSTGTSGPYEQYF. The CDR3 nucleotides are TGTGCCAGCAGCACCGGGACTAGCGGCCCCTACGAGCAGTACTTC.

V usage is TRBV10-3 and J usage is TRBJ1-2, with 11 bases lining up with TRBD1. Unmatched junction bases numbered 3, after V lost 3 bases and J lost 3 bases. CDR1 and CDR2 (germline): ENHRY, SYGVKD. This CDR3 has 15 residues. The chain's CDR3 is CAISEPGQGDYGYTF. As DNA, the CDR3 is TGTGCCATCAGTGAACCGGGACAGGGGGACTATGGCTACACCTTC.

V usage is TRBV6-1 and J usage is TRBJ1-1; TRBD1 matches at 8 bases. Germline trimming cut 8 bases from V and 4 bases from J; bases unmatched to any gene: 6. CDR1 and CDR2 from the germline V gene are MNHNS and SASEGT. The CDR3 contains 13 residues. CDR3 sequence (DNA): TGTGCCAGCCATAACAGGGGGGGCACTGAAGCTTTCTTT. Translation gives CASHNRGGTEAFF.

This chain joins TRBV4-3 and TRBJ2-1; 10 nucleotides agree with TRBD2. The CDR3 totals 15 residues. V was clipped by 1 base and J by 10 bases; unmatched bases: 7. Germline-derived CDR1 and CDR2 are LGHNA and YSLEER. The CDR3 DNA reads TGCGCCAGCAGCCAAGGCCGTCTAGCGGGAGACGAGCAGTTCTTC. Translating it yields CASSQGRLAGDEQFF.

The rearrangement joins TRBV7-2 to TRBJ2-5; TRBD2 might be the D (6 bases). V lost 0 bases to trimming and J lost 2 bases, with 7 bases between them. Germline CDR1 SGHTA, CDR2 FQGNSA. The CDR3 sequence is 14 residues long. CDR3 in DNA: TGTGCCAGCAGCTTAGCGGGGGGTCAAGAGACCCAGTACTTC. Protein sequence: CASSLAGGQETQYF. The whole variable domain, filled in from reference TRBV7-2 and TRBJ2-5, reads GAGVSQSPSNKVTEKGKDVELRCDPISGHTALYWYRQSLGQGLEFLIYFQGNSAPDKSGLPSDRFSAERTGGSVSTLTIQRTQQEDSAVYLCASSLAGGQETQYFGPGTRLLVL.

With respect to this clone: A junction end diverges from the germline sequence, so it may reflect a read error. V is TRBV28 and J is TRBJ2-7; the match to TRBD2 covers 9 bases. Germline-derived CDR1 and CDR2 are MDHEN and SYDVKM. CDR3 length: 15 residues. CDR3 in amino acids: CVSSLSGGRSYEQYF. The CDR3 DNA sequence: TGTGTCAGCAGCCTTAGCGGGGGTCGGTCCTACGAGCAGTACTTC.

CDR3 sequence reads: CAWSLRSSYEQYF. CDR3 coding DNA: TGTGCCTGGAGTTTGAGGAGCTCCTACGAGCAGTACTTC. The genes are TRBV30 and TRBJ2-7, with D unresolved. Germline values: CDR1 GTSNPN, CDR2 SVGIG (reference sequence). Deletions cut 2 bases from V and 0 bases from J, with 8 bases between. The CDR3 is 13 amino acids. Full variable domain (rest looked up from reference TRBV30 and TRBJ2-7): SQTIHQWPATLVQPVGSPLSLECTVEGTSNPNLYWYRQAAGRGLQLLFYSVGIGQISSEVPQNLSASRPQDRQFILSSKKLLLSDSGFYLCAWSLRSSYEQYFGPGTRLTVT.

V gene TRBV27 combines with J gene TRBJ1-1; TRBD1 matches at 10 bases. Germline V gene sequence: CDR1 MNHEY, CDR2 SMNVEV (reference sequence). Unmatched junction bases numbered 9, after V lost 6 bases and J lost 5 bases. The CDR3 has 15 amino acids. The CDR3 DNA reads as TGTGCCAGCAGGGGCCCGACAGGGGGCTATACTGAAGCTTTCTTT. Translating gives CASRGPTGGYTEAFF.

V and J are TRBV28 and TRBJ2-7; D is possibly TRBD2 (6 bases). The CDR3 totals 13 residues. Germline V gene lookup returns CDR1 MDHEN and CDR2 SYDVKM. V lost 11 bases and J 1 base, leaving 15 bases between the germline ends. In nucleotides, the CDR3 is TGTGCCGGGGGGTCGCAGCGATCCTACGAGCAGTACTTC. This gives the protein CAGGSQRSYEQYF.

The chain links TRBV29-1 to TRBJ1-1; no clear D gene. Germline loops: CDR1 SQVTM, CDR2 ANQGSEA. This CDR3 contains 11 residues. Trimming removed 5 bases from V and 3 bases from J, with 7 bases in between. CDR3 sequence reads: CSVYSYTEAFF. The CDR3 bases are TGCAGCGTTTACTCGTACACTGAAGCTTTCTTT.